Sequencing of this T cell receptor (beta chain) was carried out in a study of blood T cell repertoires in COVID-19. Study-wide background: Italy, Spain and the United States were the sources of the convalescent and acute COVID-19 samples.

This CDR3 is built from 16 residues. Germline CDR1 is SGHTA and CDR2 is FQGNSA. The ends were cut back, 1 base at V and 0 bases at J, with 10 bases in the middle. Data came from immunoSEQ multiplex PCR; TCRdb stores just in-frame clones and leaves some out. The table has about 160,000 clones, 80% to 85% seen once. The chain carries TRBV7-2 and TRBJ1-3; D uncertain. The receptor comes from an elderly woman with active or convalescent COVID-19. The sequenced sample consisted of peripheral blood. This chain's CDR3 is CASSLVAGSSGNTIYF. The DNA of the CDR3 is TGTGCCAGCAGCTTAGTTGCAGGCAGCTCTGGAAACACCATATATTTT.